Each of the 31 T cell receptor beta chains below was sequenced from the same sample in a study of T cells in women clearing cervical HPV infection. Produced via immunoSEQ multiplex PCR; TCRdb's table is partial and in-frame only. The sample yields approximately 40,000 clones, of which the top ten take up 6% to 9%. Source material: blood buffy coat. The receptors stem from a woman between 18 and 70 years old with a cervical HPV16 infection that either progressed to CIN3+ or cleared (not recorded which).

A note on this clone: The sequenced fragment ends 3 residues before the CDR3 boundary, so the rest is inferred from the germline J gene. This rearrangement joins TRBV4-1 to TRBJ1-5; no clear D. V lost 1 base to trimming and J lost 7 bases, with 14 bases between them. The CDR3 covers 15 residues. The germline CDR1 and CDR2 sequences are MGHRA and YSYEKL. The CDR3 here is CASSQVRGMLQPQHF. Incomplete CDR3 DNA: TGCGCCAGCAGCCAAGTACGGGGAATGTTGCAGCCC.

Turning to this clone: The CDR3 extends 3 residues past the end of the read, so its final part is completed from the germline J gene. The chain combines TRBV11-2 with TRBJ1-3; D is undetermined. This CDR3 is 15 amino acids long. Trimming removed 2 bases from V and 2 bases from J, with 10 bases in between. The germline CDR1 and CDR2 sequences are SGHAT and FQNNGV. The CDR3 bases that were read are TGTGCCAGCAGCTTAATGGGTGGGCCTGGAAACACC. It translates to CASSLMGGPGNT. In full, the CDR3 reads CASSLMGGPGNTIYF.

In regard to this clone: The read falls 3 residues short of the CDR3 end, and the missing part is taken from the germline J gene. V usage is TRBV6-1 and J usage is TRBJ1-5, with 7 nucleotides matching TRBD1. Germline values: CDR1 MNHNS, CDR2 SASEGT. The CDR3 runs to 13 residues. The V and J ends lost 3 bases and 7 bases, in that order; junction bases with no gene match: 3. CDR3 protein: CASSEYRGQPQHF. The CDR3 DNA, read in part, is TGTGCCAGCAGTGAGTACAGGGGCCAGCCC.

As for this clone: The read terminates 3 residues before the CDR3 end, so the remaining end is supplied by the germline J gene. The gene calls are TRBV7-9 and TRBJ2-7, with TRBD2 matching over 7 bases. The CDR3 loop spans 15 amino acids. Looked up from germline, CDR1 is SEHNR and CDR2 is FQNEAQ (reference sequence). V was pared by 0 bases and J by 5 bases, with 7 bases of the junction left unmatched. The sequenced part of the CDR3 DNA is TGTGCCAGCAGCTTAGCGAGGGGAACTAGCGACGAG. Its protein is CASSLARGTSDE. The CDR3 reads in full as CASSLARGTSDEQYF.

With respect to this clone: The read ends 3 residues early relative to the CDR3; the germline J gene fills the gap. The chain combines TRBV25-1 with TRBJ2-6; 9 bases fit TRBD1. J gave up 2 bases and V 2 bases, and 7 bases lay outside the gene matches. The CDR3 is made up of 18 amino acids. Germline assignment: CDR1 MGHDK and CDR2 SYGVNS. Partial CDR3 DNA: TGTGCCAGCAGTGAAGGGGGACAGGGCACTGCTGGGGCCAACGTC. Amino acids: CASSEGGQGTAGANV. The complete CDR3 sequence is CASSEGGQGTAGANVLTF.

Concerning this clone itself: The read gets to within 3 residues of the CDR3 end, and the germline J gene fills in the rest. The gene calls are TRBV19 and TRBJ2-1, with TRBD2 identical over 10 bases. Germline CDR1 LNHDA, CDR2 SQIVND (reference sequence). With 8 bases clipped from V and 7 bases from J, the junction kept 11 bases outside the gene matches. CDR3 length: 15 residues. CDR3 DNA (partial): TGTGCCAGTGGCGCAATAGCGGGAGGATTTAATGAG. Translation: CASGAIAGGFNE. From start to end, the CDR3 is CASGAIAGGFNEQFF.

As for this clone: The CDR3 goes on 3 residues after the read ends, and that part is filled in from the germline J gene. This chain links TRBV18 with TRBJ2-2, with TRBD1 identical over 7 bases. This CDR3 contains 15 residues. Germline CDR1 KGHSH, CDR2 LQKENI. The V and J ends lost 5 bases and 0 bases, in that order; junction bases with no gene match: 3. Here the CDR3 reads CASSMGQTNTGELFF. The DNA read from the CDR3 is TGTGCCAGCTCAATGGGACAGACGAACACCGGGGAG.

Concerning this clone: The read ends 3 residues early relative to the CDR3; the germline J gene fills the gap. The chain is built from TRBV5-1 and TRBJ2-1; D ambiguous. V shed 1 base and J shed 0 bases, with 14 bases lying between them. The CDR3 is 17 residues long. CDR1 SGHRS and CDR2 YFSETQ come from the germline V gene. The chain's CDR3 is CASSLSDPSFSYNEQFF. CDR3 bases read: TGCGCCAGCAGCTTGAGCGACCCCAGTTTCTCCTACAATGAG.

With respect to this clone: The read terminates 3 residues before the CDR3 end, so the remaining end is supplied by the germline J gene. The chain combines TRBV30 with TRBJ2-5; a possible D gene is TRBD1 (6 bases). The CDR3 contains 13 residues. The V and J ends lost 2 bases and 0 bases respectively, with 7 bases between them. CDR1 is GTSNPN and CDR2 is SVGIG in the germline V gene (reference sequence). Incomplete CDR3 DNA: TGTGCCTGGAGTACAGGGAACCAAGAGACC. Its translation: CAWSTGNQET. The complete CDR3 reads CAWSTGNQETQYF. The full variable domain, rest sourced from reference TRBV30 and TRBJ2-5, is SQTIHQWPATLVQPVGSPLSLECTVEGTSNPNLYWYRQAAGRGLQLLFYSVGIGQISSEVPQNLSASRPQDRQFILSSKKLLLSDSGFYLCAWSTGNQETQYFGPGTRLLVL.

Worth noting for this clone: The missing CDR3 end, 3 residues past where the read stops, is filled in from the germline J gene. The chain couples TRBV5-1 to TRBJ1-1; D gene ambiguous. The CDR3 sequence is 12 residues long. V shed 4 bases and J shed 4 bases, with 8 bases lying between them. The germline V gene encodes CDR1 SGHRS and CDR2 YFSETQ. The CDR3 bases that were read are TGCGCCAGCAGCGGAAGCGGCACTGAA. This translates into CASSGSGTE. The full CDR3 reads CASSGSGTEAFF.

On this clone: The CDR3 end falls 3 residues outside the read, so it is completed with the germline J gene. The J gene is TRBJ1-2, the V gene TRBV28; D unclear. Germline loops: CDR1 MDHEN, CDR2 SYDVKM. This CDR3 region has 15 residues. Trimming removed 3 bases from V and 6 bases from J, with 17 bases in between. CDR3 DNA (partial): TGTGCCAGCAGTTTTTCTGGGCTGACCCAACATGGC. As protein: CASSFSGLTQHG. In full, the CDR3 is CASSFSGLTQHGYTF.

About this clone: The read terminates 3 residues ahead of where the CDR3 ends, so the germline J gene completes it. This chain connects TRBV6-1 to TRBJ1-1, with D possibly being TRBD1 (5 bases). CDR1 and CDR2 (germline): MNHNS, SASEGT. The CDR3 loop spans 15 amino acids. V lost 2 bases to trimming and J lost 1 base, with 11 bases between them. The CDR3 DNA, read in part, is TGTGCCAGCAGTGAACTAGGGGCCCCGAACACTGAA. Amino acid sequence: CASSELGAPNTE. The complete CDR3 reads CASSELGAPNTEAFF.

On this clone itself: The read terminates 3 residues ahead of where the CDR3 ends, so the germline J gene completes it. This chain joins TRBV20-1 and TRBJ2-5; D uncertain. V lost 1 base to trimming and J lost 0 bases, with 6 bases between them. CDR3 size: 13 residues. Germline assignment: CDR1 DFQATT and CDR2 SNEGSKA (reference sequence). This CDR3 reads CSARGVYQETQYF. The DNA read from the CDR3 is TGCAGTGCTAGAGGCGTGTACCAAGAGACC.

Concerning this clone: The read terminates 3 residues before the CDR3 end, so the remaining end is supplied by the germline J gene. The rearrangement joins TRBV2 to TRBJ2-5; perhaps TRBD2 as D (6 bases). V lost 3 bases and J lost 5, with 16 bases in between. The CDR3 contains 15 residues. Germline V gene data show CDR1 as SNHLY and CDR2 as FYNNEI. The CDR3 bases that were read are TGTGCCAGCAGTGATGAGGGACTTTTGGAGGAGACC. As protein: CASSDEGLLEET. The CDR3 in its entirety is CASSDEGLLEETQYF.

As concerns this clone: Read data end 3 residues before the CDR3 end; the end is taken from the germline J gene. This chain links TRBV10-3 with TRBJ1-1; D is ambiguous. V was clipped by 5 bases and J by 1 base, with 8 bases between them. This CDR3 comprises 13 residues. Germline V CDR1 and CDR2: ENHRY, SYGVKD. CDR3 DNA, as far as it was read: TGTGCCATCAGTTTTGCGGGGAACACTGAA. Encoded protein: CAISFAGNTE. The full CDR3 reads CAISFAGNTEAFF.

As regards this clone: The observed sequence ends 3 residues before the CDR3 terminus, with the missing tail filled in from the germline J gene. The J gene is TRBJ2-7, the V gene TRBV29-1; 8 bases agree with TRBD2. V was pared by 6 bases and J by 4 bases, with 5 bases of the junction left unmatched. CDR1 and CDR2 from the germline V gene are SQVTM and ANQGSEA. This CDR3 has 12 residues. Incomplete CDR3 DNA: TGCAGCGTGTTAGCGGGGAAGTACGAG. Its protein product is CSVLAGKYE. The full CDR3 protein is CSVLAGKYEQYF.

With respect to this clone: The CDR3 extends 3 residues past the end of the read, so its final part is completed from the germline J gene. The rearrangement uses TRBV20-1 and TRBJ2-7; 7 nucleotides agree with TRBD2. The CDR3 loop spans 15 amino acids. The V gene's germline CDR1 is DFQATT and CDR2 SNEGSKA (reference sequence). V was clipped by 1 base and J by 3 bases; unmatched bases: 9. CDR3 region: CSARVRIAGNYEQYF. The CDR3 bases that were read are TGCAGTGCTAGAGTACGAATAGCGGGTAACTACGAG.

The CDR3 DNA, read in part, is TGCGCCAGCAGCTTGGCGGTCTCTGGAAACACC. Translation: CASSLAVSGNT. The complete CDR3 protein is CASSLAVSGNTIYF. The V and J genes are TRBV5-1 and TRBJ1-3; D remains unclear. The read halts 3 residues ahead of the CDR3 end, with the missing end drawn from the germline J gene. Germline loops: CDR1 SGHRS, CDR2 YFSETQ. V dropped 0 bases and J dropped 0 bases, with 4 bases sitting between them. CDR3 size: 14 residues. Full variable domain (rest looked up from reference TRBV5-1 and TRBJ1-3): KAGVTQTPRYLIKTRGQQVTLSCSPISGHRSVSWYQQTPGQGLQFLFEYFSETQRNKGNFPGRFSGRQFSNSRSEMNVSTLELGDSALYLCASSLAVSGNTIYFGEGSWLTVV.

A remark on this clone: The read falls 3 residues short of the CDR3 end, and the missing part is taken from the germline J gene. This rearrangement joins TRBV12-3 or TRBV12-4 to TRBJ2-5, with 11 bases matching TRBD2. J lost 2 bases, V lost 6 bases, and 8 bases had no gene match. This CDR3 region has 16 residues. The CDR3 bases that were read are TGTGCCAGCAGCTTTAGCGGGGGGGCAGAACAAGAGACC. Translation: CASSFSGGAEQET. The entire CDR3 reads CASSFSGGAEQETQYF.

Note on this clone: With the read ending 3 residues before the CDR3 end, the germline J gene is used to fill in that end. V gene TRBV29-1 combines with J gene TRBJ2-7; no clear D. The CDR3 is 13 residues long. V lost 4 bases and J lost 1, with 11 bases in between. Germline CDR1 SQVTM, CDR2 ANQGSEA. The CDR3 loop reads CSVGSSDSYEQYF. The part of the CDR3 DNA that was read is TGCAGCGTTGGATCCAGTGATTCCTACGAG.

Regarding this clone: The CDR3 end lies 3 residues beyond the end of the read and is filled in from the germline J gene. The genes are TRBV5-1 and TRBJ2-2; TRBD2 matches at 7 bases. Germline V lookup: CDR1 SGHRS, CDR2 YFSETQ. This CDR3 region has 14 residues. The ends lost 3 bases at V and 4 bases at J; junction bases unmatched: 3. CDR3 sequence: CASSSRGTTGELFF. The DNA read from the CDR3 is TGCGCCAGCAGCTCGCGGGGGACCACCGGGGAG.

As concerns this clone: The observed sequence ends 3 residues before the CDR3 terminus, with the missing tail filled in from the germline J gene. This chain links TRBV18 with TRBJ2-3, with 8 bases matching TRBD2. The CDR3 length is 14 residues. J was trimmed by 6 bases and V by 2 bases; bases with no gene match: 4. Germline values: CDR1 KGHSH, CDR2 LQKENI. The CDR3 loop is CASSPSGGEDTQYF. Incomplete CDR3 DNA: TGTGCCAGCTCACCATCCGGGGGGGAGGATACG.

About this clone: The read finishes 3 residues shy of the CDR3 end, and the germline J gene is used to complete it. The rearrangement joins TRBV5-1 to TRBJ2-3; the match to TRBD2 covers 7 bases. The CDR3 loop spans 16 amino acids. Germline V lookup: CDR1 SGHRS, CDR2 YFSETQ. With V trimmed by 0 bases and J by 2 bases, 6 bases remained unmatched. The CDR3 here is CASSLAVAGNTDTQYF. The covered CDR3 bases are TGCGCCAGCAGCTTGGCCGTAGCGGGTAACACAGATACG. The full variable domain, its missing parts supplied by reference TRBV5-1 and TRBJ2-3, is KAGVTQTPRYLIKTRGQQVTLSCSPISGHRSVSWYQQTPGQGLQFLFEYFSETQRNKGNFPGRFSGRQFSNSRSEMNVSTLELGDSALYLCASSLAVAGNTDTQYFGPGTRLTVL.

A note on this clone: The observed sequence ends 3 residues before the CDR3 terminus, with the missing tail filled in from the germline J gene. The chain uses TRBV5-1 and TRBJ1-1, with D maybe TRBD1 (5 bases). The ends were cut back, 4 bases at V and 0 bases at J, with 13 bases in the middle. Per germline, CDR1 SGHRS and CDR2 YFSETQ. This CDR3 has 15 residues. CDR3 residues: CASSQDGGMNTEAFF. CDR3 DNA, as far as it was read: TGCGCCAGCAGCCAGGATGGGGGGATGAACACTGAA.

About this clone: The read stops 3 residues short of the end of the CDR3; the missing end is completed from the germline J gene. This chain links TRBV10-2 with TRBJ2-1, with no clear D. The CDR3 contains 15 residues. The ends were cut back, 3 bases at V and 4 bases at J, with 13 bases in the middle. Germline lookup yields CDR1 WSHSY and CDR2 SAAADI. Partial CDR3 DNA: TGCGCCAGCAGTGACAGTGGCAGTGGTTACAATGAG. Its translation: CASSDSGSGYNE. The CDR3 reads in full as CASSDSGSGYNEQFF.

In the case of this clone: The DNA ends 3 residues before the CDR3 does, and the rest of the CDR3 is filled in from the germline J gene. The chain recombines TRBV20-1 with TRBJ1-1; D not resolved. Germline V CDR1 and CDR2: DFQATT, SNEGSKA (reference sequence). V was trimmed by 0 bases and J by 2 bases, leaving 13 bases between them. The CDR3 has 15 amino acids. The DNA read from the CDR3 is TGCAGTGCTAGAGATCCGGGGAGCCCAAACACTGAA. This codes for CSARDPGSPNTE. The full CDR3 protein is CSARDPGSPNTEAFF.

Concerning this clone: The read gets to within 3 residues of the CDR3 end, and the germline J gene fills in the rest. The V call is TRBV19, the J call TRBJ1-2, with TRBD1 identical over 9 bases. Trimming took 6 bases from V and 7 from J; bases not matched to a gene: 6. The germline V gene has CDR1 LNHDA and CDR2 SQIVND (reference sequence). The CDR3 extends over 13 amino acids. The CDR3 here is CASRLGTGLGYTF. CDR3 DNA, as far as it was read: TGTGCCAGTAGACTCGGGACAGGGCTTGGC.

Of note for this clone: Read coverage stops 3 residues before the CDR3 terminus; the germline J gene supplies the remainder. The chain uses TRBV27 and TRBJ2-1; TRBD2 agrees at 10 bases. The V segment lost 3 bases and the J segment 3 bases; nucleotides outside the gene matches: 2. Germline CDR1 MNHEY, CDR2 SMNVEV (reference sequence). There are 15 residues in the CDR3. The CDR3: CASSFGTSVYNEQFF. The CDR3 bases that were read are TGTGCCAGCAGTTTTGGGACTAGCGTCTACAATGAG.

Of note for this clone: From the germline J gene comes the end of the CDR3, since the read stops 3 residues before it. This chain links TRBV5-1 with TRBJ1-3, with D hard to call. Germline CDR1 and CDR2: SGHRS and YFSETQ. CDR3 length equals 15 residues. Trimming stripped 3 bases from V and 1 base from J, with 11 bases between. CDR3 residues: CASSSLGRSGNTIYF. CDR3 bases read: TGCGCCAGCAGCTCACTAGGGCGATCTGGAAACACC.

Turning to this clone: The sequence runs out 3 residues before the end of the CDR3; the remainder is reconstructed from the germline J gene. The chain is built from TRBV10-3 and TRBJ1-1, with D unresolved. V was trimmed by 6 bases and J by 4 bases, leaving 9 bases between them. Germline CDR1 and CDR2: ENHRY and SYGVKD. This CDR3 is built from 12 residues. The CDR3 sequence is CAIRAGFTEAFF. Partial CDR3 DNA: TGTGCCATCAGAGCGGGTTTCACTGAA.

As for this clone: The observed sequence ends 3 residues before the CDR3 terminus, with the missing tail filled in from the germline J gene. This chain uses TRBV6-1 with TRBJ1-1, with D tentatively TRBD1 (5 bases). CDR3 length: 14 residues. Germline CDR1 is MNHNS and CDR2 is SASEGT. V was trimmed by 2 bases and J by 6 bases, leaving 13 bases between them. CDR3 residues: CASSERVRGPEAFF. The part of the CDR3 DNA that was read is TGTGCCAGCAGTGAACGGGTAAGGGGCCCTGAA.